This T cell receptor beta chain was documented in a study of technical replicates of blood from a few donors. The repertoire was sequenced with immunoSEQ multiplex PCR; TCRdb's copy has only in-frame clones and lacks some. The sample lists 80,000 or so clones; 90% to 96% were seen once. This CDR3 is 14 amino acids long. Germline loops: CDR1 SGHNT, CDR2 YYREEE (reference sequence). V lost 4 bases and J lost 5; bases outside the gene matches: 7. Material: T cells isolated from PBMCs. This clonotype was sampled from a human donor in good health. V gene TRBV5-4 combines with J gene TRBJ2-7, with 9 bases that match TRBD1. The DNA of the CDR3 is TGTGCCAGCAGCCCCGGGACAGGGTCAGACGAGCAGTACTTC. This sequence encodes CASSPGTGSDEQYF.